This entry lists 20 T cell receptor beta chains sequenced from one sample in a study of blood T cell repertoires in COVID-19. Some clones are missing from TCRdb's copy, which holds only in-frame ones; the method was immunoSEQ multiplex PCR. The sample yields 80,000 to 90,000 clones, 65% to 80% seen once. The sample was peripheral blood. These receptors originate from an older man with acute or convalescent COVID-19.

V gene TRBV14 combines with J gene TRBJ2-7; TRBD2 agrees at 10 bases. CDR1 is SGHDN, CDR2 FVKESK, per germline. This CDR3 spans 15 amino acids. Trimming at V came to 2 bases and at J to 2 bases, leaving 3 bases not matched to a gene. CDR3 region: CASSQTTSGAYEQYF. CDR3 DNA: TGTGCCAGCAGCCAAACCACTAGCGGGGCCTACGAGCAGTACTTC.

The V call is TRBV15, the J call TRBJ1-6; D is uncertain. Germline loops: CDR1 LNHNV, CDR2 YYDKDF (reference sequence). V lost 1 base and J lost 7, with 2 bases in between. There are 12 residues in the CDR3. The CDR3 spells CATSRANSPLHF. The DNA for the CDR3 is TGTGCCACCAGCAGAGCGAATTCACCCCTCCACTTT.

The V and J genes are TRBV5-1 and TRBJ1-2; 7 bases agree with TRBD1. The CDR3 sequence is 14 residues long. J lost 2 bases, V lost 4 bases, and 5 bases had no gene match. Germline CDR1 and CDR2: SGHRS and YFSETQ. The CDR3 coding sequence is TGCGCCAGCAGCAACCCGGGACAGAACTATGGCTACACCTTC. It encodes CASSNPGQNYGYTF.

CDR3 region: CAISEAVGRGQRETQYF. The CDR3 DNA sequence: TGTGCCATCAGTGAGGCGGTGGGCAGGGGGCAGCGAGAGACCCAGTACTTC. The V call is TRBV10-3, the J call TRBJ2-5, with 8 positions matching TRBD1. Germline CDR1 reads ENHRY; CDR2 reads SYGVKD. After removal of 2 bases from V and 4 bases from J, the junction contained 12 bases not matched to a gene. The CDR3 is 17 amino acids.

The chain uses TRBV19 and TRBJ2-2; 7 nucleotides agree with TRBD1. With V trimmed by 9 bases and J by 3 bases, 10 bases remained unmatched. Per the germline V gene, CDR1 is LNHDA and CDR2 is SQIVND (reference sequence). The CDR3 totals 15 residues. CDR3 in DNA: TGTGCCAGCCGTACCGGGACAGAAGACACCGGGGAGCTGTTTTTT. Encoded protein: CASRTGTEDTGELFF.

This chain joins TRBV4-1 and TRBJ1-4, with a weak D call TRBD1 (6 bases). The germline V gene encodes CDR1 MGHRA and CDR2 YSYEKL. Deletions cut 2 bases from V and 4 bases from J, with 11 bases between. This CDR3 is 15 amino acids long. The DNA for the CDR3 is TGCGCCAGCAGCCAACCGACAGGCCTTAATGAAAAACTGTTTTTT. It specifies CASSQPTGLNEKLFF.

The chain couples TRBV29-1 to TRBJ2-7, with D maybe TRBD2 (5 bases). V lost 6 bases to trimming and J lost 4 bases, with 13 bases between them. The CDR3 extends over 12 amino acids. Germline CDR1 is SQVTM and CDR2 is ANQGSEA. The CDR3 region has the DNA TGCAGCGTGCGGGCCGGCGTGTACGAGCAGTACTTC. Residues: CSVRAGVYEQYF.

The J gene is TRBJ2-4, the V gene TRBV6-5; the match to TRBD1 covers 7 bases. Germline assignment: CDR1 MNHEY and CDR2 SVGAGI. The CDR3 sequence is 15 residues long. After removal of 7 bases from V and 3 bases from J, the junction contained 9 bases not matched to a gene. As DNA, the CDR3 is TGTGCCAGCACCCCGGGACAGCTGGACAAAAACATTCAGTACTTC. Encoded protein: CASTPGQLDKNIQYF.

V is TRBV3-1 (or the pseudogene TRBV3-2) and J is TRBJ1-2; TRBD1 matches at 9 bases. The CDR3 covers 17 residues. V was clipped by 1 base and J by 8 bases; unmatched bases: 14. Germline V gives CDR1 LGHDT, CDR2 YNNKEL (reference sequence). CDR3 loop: CASSQGTGAAGEAGYTF. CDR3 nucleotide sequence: TGTGCCAGCAGCCAAGGGACAGGGGCCGCGGGAGAAGCCGGCTACACCTTC.

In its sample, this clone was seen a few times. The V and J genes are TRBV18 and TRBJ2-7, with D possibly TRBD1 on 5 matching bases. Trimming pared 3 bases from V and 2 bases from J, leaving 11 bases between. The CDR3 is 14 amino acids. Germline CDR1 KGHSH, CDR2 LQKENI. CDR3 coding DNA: TGTGCCAGCTCACCCGGCAGGGCGCCCTACGAGCAGTACTTC. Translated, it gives CASSPGRAPYEQYF.

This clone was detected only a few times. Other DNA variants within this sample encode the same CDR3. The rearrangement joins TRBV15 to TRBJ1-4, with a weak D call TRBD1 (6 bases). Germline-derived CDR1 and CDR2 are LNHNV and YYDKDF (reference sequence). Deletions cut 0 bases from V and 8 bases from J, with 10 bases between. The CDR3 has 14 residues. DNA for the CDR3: TGTGCCACCAGCAGAGACAGGGGTGACGAAAAACTGTTTTTT. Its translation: CATSRDRGDEKLFF. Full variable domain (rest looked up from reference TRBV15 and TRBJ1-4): DAMVIQNPRYQVTQFGKPVTLSCSQTLNHNVMYWYQQKSSQAPKLLFHYYDKDFNNEADTPDNFQSRRPNTSFCFLDIRSPGLGDTAMYLCATSRDRGDEKLFFGSGTQLSVL.

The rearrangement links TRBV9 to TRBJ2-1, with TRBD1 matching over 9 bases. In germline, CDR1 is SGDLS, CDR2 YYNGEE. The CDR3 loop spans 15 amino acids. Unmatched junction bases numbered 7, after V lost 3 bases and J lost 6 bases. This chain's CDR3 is CASSDWTGAGNEQFF. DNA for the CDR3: TGTGCCAGCAGCGACTGGACAGGGGCGGGCAATGAGCAGTTCTTC.

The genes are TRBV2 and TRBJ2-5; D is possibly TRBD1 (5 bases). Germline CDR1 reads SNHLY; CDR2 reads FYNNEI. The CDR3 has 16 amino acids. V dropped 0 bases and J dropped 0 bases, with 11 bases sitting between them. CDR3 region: CASSEALQGYQETQYF. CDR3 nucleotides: TGTGCCAGCAGTGAAGCGCTTCAGGGTTACCAAGAGACCCAGTACTTC. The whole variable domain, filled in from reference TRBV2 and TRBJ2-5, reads EPEVTQTPSHQVTQMGQEVILRCVPISNHLYFYWYRQILGQKVEFLVSFYNNEISEKSEIFDDQFSVERPDGSNFTLKIRSTKLEDSAMYFCASSEALQGYQETQYFGPGTRLLVL.

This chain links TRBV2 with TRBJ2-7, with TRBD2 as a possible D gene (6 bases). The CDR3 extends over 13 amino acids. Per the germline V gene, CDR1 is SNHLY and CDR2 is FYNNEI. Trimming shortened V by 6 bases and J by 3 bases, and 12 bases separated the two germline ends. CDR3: CASRDGGNYEQYV. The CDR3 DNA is TGTGCCAGCAGGGATGGGGGGAACTACGAGCAGTACGTC.

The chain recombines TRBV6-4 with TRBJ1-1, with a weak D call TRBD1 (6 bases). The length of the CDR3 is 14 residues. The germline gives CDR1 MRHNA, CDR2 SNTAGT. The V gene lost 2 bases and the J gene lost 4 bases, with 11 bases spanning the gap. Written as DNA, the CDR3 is TGTGCCAGCAGTGACGGGGGAGGGGGCACTGAAGCTTTCTTT. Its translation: CASSDGGGGTEAFF.

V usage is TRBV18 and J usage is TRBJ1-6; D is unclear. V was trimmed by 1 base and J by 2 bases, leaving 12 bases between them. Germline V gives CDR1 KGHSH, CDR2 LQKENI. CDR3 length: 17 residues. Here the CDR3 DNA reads TGTGCCAGCTCACCACTGCACAGTAAGACCTATAATTCACCCCTCCACTTT. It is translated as CASSPLHSKTYNSPLHF. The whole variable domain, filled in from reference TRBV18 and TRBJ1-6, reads NAGVMQNPRHLVRRRGQEARLRCSPMKGHSHVYWYRQLPEEGLKFMVYLQKENIIDESGMPKERFSAEFPKEGPSILRIQQVVRGDSAAYFCASSPLHSKTYNSPLHFGNGTRLTVT.

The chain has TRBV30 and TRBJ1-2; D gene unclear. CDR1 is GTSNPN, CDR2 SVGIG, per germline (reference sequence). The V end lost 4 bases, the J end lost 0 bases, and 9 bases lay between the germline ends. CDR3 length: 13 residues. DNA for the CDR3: TGTGCCTGGACCCCCCTAGCTAACTATGGCTACACCTTC. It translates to CAWTPLANYGYTF. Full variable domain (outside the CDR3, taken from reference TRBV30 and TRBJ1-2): SQTIHQWPATLVQPVGSPLSLECTVEGTSNPNLYWYRQAAGRGLQLLFYSVGIGQISSEVPQNLSASRPQDRQFILSSKKLLLSDSGFYLCAWTPLANYGYTFGSGTRLTVV.

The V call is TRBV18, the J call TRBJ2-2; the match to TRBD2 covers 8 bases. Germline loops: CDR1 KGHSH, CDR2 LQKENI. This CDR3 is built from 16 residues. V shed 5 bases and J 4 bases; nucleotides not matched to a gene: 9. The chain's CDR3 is CASSNTGTRGTGELFF. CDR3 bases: TGTGCCAGCTCAAATACCGGGACTAGGGGCACCGGGGAGCTGTTTTTT.

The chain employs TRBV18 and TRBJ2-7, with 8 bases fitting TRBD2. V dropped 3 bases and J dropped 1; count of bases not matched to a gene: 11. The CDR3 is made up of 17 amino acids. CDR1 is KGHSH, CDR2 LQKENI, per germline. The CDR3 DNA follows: TGTGCCAGCTCACCCGGGAGGGGCCTAGTGGATTCCTACGAGCAGTACTTC. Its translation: CASSPGRGLVDSYEQYF. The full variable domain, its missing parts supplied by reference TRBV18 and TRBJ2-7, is NAGVMQNPRHLVRRRGQEARLRCSPMKGHSHVYWYRQLPEEGLKFMVYLQKENIIDESGMPKERFSAEFPKEGPSILRIQQVVRGDSAAYFCASSPGRGLVDSYEQYFGPGTRLTVT.

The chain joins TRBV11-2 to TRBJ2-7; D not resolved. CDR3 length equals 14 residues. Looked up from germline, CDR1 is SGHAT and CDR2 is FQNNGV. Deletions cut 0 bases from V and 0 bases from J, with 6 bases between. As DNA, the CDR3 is TGTGCCAGCAGCTTAGAGCACAGCTCCTACGAGCAGTACGTC. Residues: CASSLEHSSYEQYV.